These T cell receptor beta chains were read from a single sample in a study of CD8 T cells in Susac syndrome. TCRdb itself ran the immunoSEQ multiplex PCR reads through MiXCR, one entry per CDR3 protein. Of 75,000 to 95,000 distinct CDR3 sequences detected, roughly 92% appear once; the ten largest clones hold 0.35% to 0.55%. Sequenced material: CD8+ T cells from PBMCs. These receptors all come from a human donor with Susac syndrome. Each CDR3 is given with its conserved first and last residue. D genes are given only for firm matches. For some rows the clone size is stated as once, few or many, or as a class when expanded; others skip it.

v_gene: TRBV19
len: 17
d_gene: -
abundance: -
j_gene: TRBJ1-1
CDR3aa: CASSIRRGFLANTEAFF
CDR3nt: TGTGCCAGTAGTATCCGCAGGGGATTTTTGGCTAACACTGAAGCTTTCTTT

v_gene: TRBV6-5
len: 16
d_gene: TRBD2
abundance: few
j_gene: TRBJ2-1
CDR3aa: CASSYSALAGVQEQFF
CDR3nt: TGTGCCAGCAGTTACTCCGCCCTAGCGGGGGTTCAGGAGCAGTTCTTC

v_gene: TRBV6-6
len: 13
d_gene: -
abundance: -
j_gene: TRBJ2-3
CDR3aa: CASSGLGTDTQYF
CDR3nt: TGTGCCAGCAGTGGCTTGGGCACAGATACGCAGTATTTT

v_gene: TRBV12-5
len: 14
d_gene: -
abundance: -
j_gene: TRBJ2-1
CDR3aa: CASGLGDGYNEQFF
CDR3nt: TGTGCTAGTGGTTTGGGGGATGGGTACAATGAGCAGTTCTTC

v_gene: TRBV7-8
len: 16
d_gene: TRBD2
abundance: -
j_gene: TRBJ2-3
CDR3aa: CASSLSSSGRTDTQYF
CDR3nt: TGTGCCAGCAGCTTATCCTCCAGCGGGAGAACAGATACGCAGTATTTT

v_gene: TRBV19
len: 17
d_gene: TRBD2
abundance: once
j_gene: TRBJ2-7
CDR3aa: CASSLSPSGGRFGEQYF
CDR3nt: TGTGCCAGTAGTTTGAGCCCCAGCGGGGGGCGATTTGGCGAGCAGTACTTC

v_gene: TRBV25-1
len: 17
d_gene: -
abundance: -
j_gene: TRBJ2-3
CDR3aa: CASSGGRGGFFTDTQYF
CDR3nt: TGTGCCAGCAGCGGGGGAAGGGGCGGTTTTTTCACAGATACGCAGTATTTT

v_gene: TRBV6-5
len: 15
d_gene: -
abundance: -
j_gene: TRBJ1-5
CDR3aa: CASSRTGLGNQPQHF
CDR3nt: TGTGCCAGCAGTCGTACAGGGTTGGGCAATCAGCCCCAGCATTTT

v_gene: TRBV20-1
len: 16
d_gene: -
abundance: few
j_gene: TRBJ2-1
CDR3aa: CSARDGVGHRGNEQFF
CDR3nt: TGCAGTGCTAGAGATGGGGTCGGCCATAGGGGCAATGAGCAGTTCTTC

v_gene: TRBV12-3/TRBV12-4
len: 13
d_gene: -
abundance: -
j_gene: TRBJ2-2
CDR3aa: CASRSQRAGELFF
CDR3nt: TGTGCCAGCAGGTCACAGCGGGCCGGGGAGCTGTTTTTT

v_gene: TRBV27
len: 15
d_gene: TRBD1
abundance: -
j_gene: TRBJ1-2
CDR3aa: CASSFAGGLNYGYTF
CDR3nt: TGTGCCAGCAGTTTCGCAGGGGGATTAAACTATGGCTACACCTTC

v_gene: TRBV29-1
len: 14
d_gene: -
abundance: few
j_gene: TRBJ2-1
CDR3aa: CSVVRRTLFYEQFF
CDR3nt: TGCAGCGTTGTGCGGAGGACACTTTTCTATGAGCAGTTCTTC

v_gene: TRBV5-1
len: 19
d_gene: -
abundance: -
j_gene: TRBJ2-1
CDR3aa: CASSFTAGPILSRDNEQFF
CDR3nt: TGCGCCAGCAGCTTTACCGCGGGACCTATACTTAGTCGGGACAATGAGCAGTTCTTC

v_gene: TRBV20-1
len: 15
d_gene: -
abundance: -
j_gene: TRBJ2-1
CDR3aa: CSARIVLASFNEQFF
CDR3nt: TGCAGTGCTAGAATTGTTCTAGCGTCTTTTAATGAGCAGTTCTTC

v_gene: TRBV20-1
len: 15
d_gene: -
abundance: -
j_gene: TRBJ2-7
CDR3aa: CSATNPAENGYEQYF
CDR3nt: TGCAGTGCCACGAACCCTGCGGAGAATGGCTACGAGCAGTACTTC

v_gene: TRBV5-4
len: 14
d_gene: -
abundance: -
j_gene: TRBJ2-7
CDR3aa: CASRTFGRSYEQYF
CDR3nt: TGTGCCAGCAGGACCTTTGGGCGCTCCTACGAGCAGTACTTC

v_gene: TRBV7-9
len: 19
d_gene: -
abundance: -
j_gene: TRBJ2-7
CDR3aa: CASSLMVPSRTTWGYEQYF
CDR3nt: TGTGCCAGCAGCTTAATGGTCCCCTCAAGGACGACATGGGGGTACGAGCAGTACTTC

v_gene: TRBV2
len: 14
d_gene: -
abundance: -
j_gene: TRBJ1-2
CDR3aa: CASSTSGGGYGYTF
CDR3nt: TGTGCCAGCAGTACCTCGGGGGGTGGATATGGCTACACCTTC

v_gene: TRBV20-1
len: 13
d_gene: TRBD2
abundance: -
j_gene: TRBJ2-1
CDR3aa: CSARRLAANEQFF
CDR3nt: TGCAGTGCTAGAAGGCTAGCGGCCAATGAGCAGTTCTTC

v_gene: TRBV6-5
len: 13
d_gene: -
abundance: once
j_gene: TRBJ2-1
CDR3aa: CASSPYRGDEQFF
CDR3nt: TGTGCCAGCAGTCCTTACCGAGGGGATGAGCAGTTCTTC

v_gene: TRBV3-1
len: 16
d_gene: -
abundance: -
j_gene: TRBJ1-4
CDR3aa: CASSQGTLTTNEKLFF
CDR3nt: TGTGCCAGCAGCCAAGGGACGCTGACAACTAATGAAAAACTGTTTTTT

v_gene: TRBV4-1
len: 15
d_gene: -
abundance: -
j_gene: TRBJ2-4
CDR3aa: CASSPQILAKNIQYF
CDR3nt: TGCGCCAGCAGCCCACAGATTTTAGCCAAAAACATTCAGTACTTC